The 20 T cell receptor beta chains below were found in one sample sequenced in a study of cytomegalovirus exposure and HLA in healthy donors. Method: immunoSEQ multiplex PCR; TCRdb's copy keeps in-frame clones and lacks some. The top ten hold 0.85% to 0.95% of the sample, which has around 100,000 clones, 85% to 95% seen once. The sequencing sample was made of PBMCs. The receptors here all came from a woman between 18 and 29 years old in good health and CMV-seronegative.

The gene calls are TRBV4-2 and TRBJ2-2, with TRBD2 as a possible D gene (5 bases). The CDR3 runs 18 residues. CDR1 is LGHNA, CDR2 YNFKEQ, per germline. The V and J ends lost 1 base and 5 bases respectively, with 20 bases between them. The CDR3 loop reads CASSQAMTTRGRTGELFF. Written as DNA, the CDR3 is TGTGCCAGCAGCCAAGCCATGACTACTAGAGGTCGGACCGGGGAGCTGTTTTTT.

The gene calls are TRBV7-8 and TRBJ2-7; D not resolved. Germline CDR1 and CDR2: SGHVS and FQNEAQ. Trimming took off 0 bases at V and 4 bases at J, with 10 bases between the two ends. This CDR3 contains 14 residues. The DNA of the CDR3 is TGTGCCAGCAGCTTAGCGGAGACCCTATACGAGCAGTACTTC. It specifies CASSLAETLYEQYF.

The V gene is TRBV5-8, the J gene TRBJ2-7; 7 bases agree with TRBD1. Germline-derived CDR1 and CDR2 are SGHTS and YDEGEE. The CDR3 length is 14 residues. V lost 4 bases to trimming and J lost 5 bases; unmatched junction nucleotides: 9. Written as DNA, the CDR3 is TGTGCCAGCAGCAAACACCGGGACAGCCACGAGCAGTACTTC. It encodes CASSKHRDSHEQYF.

This clone occurred once. The V and J genes are TRBV6-5 and TRBJ1-1; D gene unclear. The length of the CDR3 is 14 residues. In germline, CDR1 is MNHEY, CDR2 SVGAGI. V lost 0 bases to trimming and J lost 4 bases, with 9 bases between them. CDR3: CASSYSSAGTEAFF. In DNA form, the CDR3 reads TGTGCCAGCAGTTACTCTTCGGCGGGCACTGAAGCTTTCTTT.

J is TRBJ2-3 and V is TRBV19; 11 bases are shared with TRBD2. Germline CDR1 LNHDA, CDR2 SQIVND (reference sequence). J gave up 2 bases and V 9 bases, and 10 bases lay outside the gene matches. This CDR3 has 16 residues. DNA of the CDR3: TGTGCCAGCAAAGCGGGGACTAGCGGAGCCACAGATACGCAGTATTTT. The encoded protein is CASKAGTSGATDTQYF.

The chain is built from TRBV19 and TRBJ2-2, with 8 bases identical to TRBD1. Germline V CDR1 and CDR2: LNHDA, SQIVND (reference sequence). Unmatched junction bases numbered 6, after V lost 5 bases and J lost 7 bases. The CDR3 is 14 amino acids. The CDR3, as DNA: TGTGCCAGTAGTCCCGGACAGGGTAACGGGGAGCTGTTTTTT. It yields the protein CASSPGQGNGELFF. The whole variable domain, remainder taken from reference TRBV19 and TRBJ2-2, is DGGITQSPKYLFRKEGQNVTLSCEQNLNHDAMYWYRQDPGQGLRLIYYSQIVNDFQKGDIAEGYSVSREKKESFPLTVTSAQKNPTAFYLCASSPGQGNGELFFGEGSRLTVL.

This chain links TRBV6-6 with TRBJ2-7; 8 bases match TRBD1. This CDR3 has 15 amino acids. The J segment lost 1 base and the V segment lost 4 bases, leaving 6 bases of the junction unmatched. The germline gives CDR1 MNHNY, CDR2 SVGAGI (reference sequence). CDR3 sequence reads: CASSSSGQVSYEQYF. For the CDR3, the DNA is TGTGCCAGCAGTTCGTCGGGACAGGTTTCCTACGAGCAGTACTTC.

The chain is built from TRBV2 and TRBJ2-1; the D gene is possibly TRBD2 (7 bases). Germline V gives CDR1 SNHLY, CDR2 FYNNEI. This CDR3 has 16 residues. V lost 4 bases to trimming and J lost 4 bases, with 17 bases between them. CDR3 nucleotides: TGTGCCAGCAGTGGGCCGGTAGGGGGGGTATACAATGAGCAGTTCTTC. Amino acids: CASSGPVGGVYNEQFF.

The CDR3 reads CASSLPLRYNEQFF. The CDR3 DNA sequence: TGTGCCAGCAGCTTACCTTTGCGGTACAATGAGCAGTTCTTC. The chain couples TRBV7-9 to TRBJ2-1; the D is unclear. The CDR3 contains 14 residues. From germline, CDR1 is SEHNR and CDR2 FQNEAQ (reference sequence). Deletions cut 2 bases from V and 4 bases from J, with 9 bases between.

The chain couples TRBV5-6 to TRBJ1-2; D not certain. CDR1 and CDR2 from the germline V gene are SGHDT and YYEEEE. The CDR3 runs 12 residues. Between the trimmed V and J ends, which lost 4 bases and 14 bases, there was a span of 18 bases. The CDR3 nucleotides are TGTGCCAGCAGCCCCCTTATGGAGGGTGAAACCTTC. Residues: CASSPLMEGETF.

The V call is TRBV7-2, the J call TRBJ1-2, with TRBD1 matching over 9 bases. V was clipped by 5 bases and J by 4 bases; unmatched bases: 8. Germline loops: CDR1 SGHTA, CDR2 FQGNSA. The CDR3 length is 15 residues. CDR3 bases: TGTGCCAGCAGCAAGGGACAGGGCGCTATCTATGGCTACACCTTC. Translating it yields CASSKGQGAIYGYTF.

This chain links TRBV7-2 with TRBJ2-5; 11 bases are a match to TRBD2. Looked up from germline, CDR1 is SGHTA and CDR2 is FQGNSA. V was pared by 1 base and J by 2 bases, with 6 bases of the junction left unmatched. CDR3 size: 17 residues. CDR3 loop: CASSLGRTSGPQETQYF. CDR3 nucleotide sequence: TGTGCCAGCAGCTTAGGGAGGACTAGCGGGCCTCAAGAGACCCAGTACTTC.

The rearrangement joins TRBV27 to TRBJ1-1; D possibly corresponds to TRBD1 (5 bases). V was clipped by 1 base and J by 0 bases, with 12 bases between them. Looked up from germline, CDR1 is MNHEY and CDR2 is SMNVEV (reference sequence). The CDR3 is 16 amino acids. CDR3 DNA: TGTGCCAGCAGTTTATTAGGGGCTAATATGAACACTGAAGCTTTCTTT. Protein product: CASSLLGANMNTEAFF.

CDR3 protein: CASSLGQGDNQPQHF. The CDR3 DNA reads as TGCGCCAGCAGCTTGGGACAGGGGGACAATCAGCCCCAGCATTTT. The chain couples TRBV5-1 to TRBJ1-5; TRBD1 matches 9 bases. This CDR3 has 15 amino acids. Germline values: CDR1 SGHRS, CDR2 YFSETQ. V gave up 0 bases and J gave up 3 bases; unmatched junction bases: 1.

The chain couples TRBV29-1 to TRBJ2-3, with 8 bases that match TRBD1. CDR3 length equals 14 residues. The trim removed 3 bases at V and 4 bases at J, leaving 6 bases unmatched. CDR1 and CDR2 (germline): SQVTM, ANQGSEA. The CDR3 region is CSVDQGRGPDTQYF. CDR3 in DNA: TGCAGCGTTGACCAGGGCAGGGGGCCAGATACGCAGTATTTT.

The V call is TRBV6-6, the J call TRBJ1-3, with a possible D match to TRBD1 (5 bases). Germline V gives CDR1 MNHNY, CDR2 SVGAGI (reference sequence). This CDR3 has 16 residues. With 5 bases removed from V and 0 bases from J, the gap between germline ends came to 14 bases. The CDR3 protein is CASSNPQVYSGNTIYF. In DNA form, the CDR3 reads TGTGCCAGCAGTAACCCACAGGTTTACTCTGGAAACACCATATATTTT.

This clone was seen only once. The chain recombines TRBV4-1 with TRBJ1-1; D is undetermined. V lost 1 base and J lost 3, with 15 bases in between. The CDR3 is made up of 16 amino acids. CDR1 MGHRA and CDR2 YSYEKL come from the germline V gene. CDR3 nucleotides: TGCGCCAGCAGCCAAGTGGTAGGAACGGGAGACACTGAAGCTTTCTTT. Translation gives CASSQVVGTGDTEAFF.

The chain is built from TRBV9 and TRBJ2-3, with 10 bases identical to TRBD2. The CDR3 runs to 17 residues. V was pared by 0 bases and J by 1 base, with 5 bases of the junction left unmatched. Germline V CDR1 and CDR2: SGDLS, YYNGEE. The CDR3 reads CASSVGSLAGGTDTQYF. The CDR3 DNA sequence: TGTGCCAGCAGCGTAGGTAGCCTAGCGGGGGGCACAGATACGCAGTATTTT.

The V and J genes are TRBV19 and TRBJ2-2; no definite D call. Per germline, CDR1 LNHDA and CDR2 SQIVND (reference sequence). Trimming left V 8 bases short and J 6 bases short, with 10 bases between. The CDR3 covers 12 residues. In nucleotides, the CDR3 is TGTGCCAGTGGCCTTTGGTCCGGGGAGCTGTTTTTT. Translating it yields CASGLWSGELFF. Complete variable domain (other parts from reference TRBV19 and TRBJ2-2): DGGITQSPKYLFRKEGQNVTLSCEQNLNHDAMYWYRQDPGQGLRLIYYSQIVNDFQKGDIAEGYSVSREKKESFPLTVTSAQKNPTAFYLCASGLWSGELFFGEGSRLTVL.

The V call is TRBV10-3, the J call TRBJ1-1; possible D gene TRBD1, 6 bases. The V and J ends lost 8 bases and 4 bases respectively, with 14 bases between them. Germline CDR1 reads ENHRY; CDR2 reads SYGVKD. There are 13 residues in the CDR3. CDR3 sequence reads: CAISTGLGTEAFF. The DNA of the CDR3 is TGTGCCATCTCGACAGGTCTTGGCACTGAAGCTTTCTTT.